This is a list of T cell receptor beta chains from one sample in a study of T-cell reconstitution after alpha-beta-depleted transplantation in children. TCRdb re-called the PCR reads through MiXCR, storing one row per CDR3 protein. The data hold 280,000 or so distinct CDR3 sequences, with more than 9% observed a single time. The specimen comprised peripheral blood, sampled 180 days after TCRalphabeta/CD19-depleted stem cell transplant. These receptors were taken from a male patient under 10 years old who had a stem cell transplant for chronic granulomatous disease, so the T cells may come from the graft donor. The CDR3 runs from the conserved cysteine through the conserved F or W.

J gene: TRBJ2-1; V gene: TRBV5-1; CDR3 protein: CASRQGMRNEQFF
J gene: TRBJ2-7; V gene: TRBV20-1; CDR3 protein: CSASSRAGGRDEQYF
J gene: TRBJ2-7; V gene: TRBV10-1; CDR3 protein: CASSESGYEQYF
J gene: TRBJ1-6; V gene: TRBV5-1; CDR3 protein: CASAETASPLHF
J gene: TRBJ2-5; V gene: TRBV18; CDR3 protein: CASSRQAGQETQYF
J gene: TRBJ2-5; V gene: TRBV29-1; CDR3 protein: CSVGPFMRLEETQYF
J gene: TRBJ1-1; V gene: TRBV7-9; CDR3 protein: CASSPTDKGYEAFF
J gene: TRBJ2-5; V gene: TRBV20-1; CDR3 protein: CSASSAYGEEIETQYF
J gene: TRBJ2-2; V gene: TRBV12-3/TRBV12-4; CDR3 protein: CASSLGRGQSGELFF
J gene: TRBJ1-5; V gene: TRBV4-3; CDR3 protein: CASSQDVGGNQPQHF
J gene: TRBJ2-7; V gene: TRBV18; CDR3 protein: CASLRDRAGEQYF
J gene: TRBJ2-2; V gene: TRBV20-1; CDR3 protein: CSARVTGELFF
J gene: TRBJ2-1; V gene: TRBV3-1; CDR3 protein: CASSESPGALSYNEQFF
J gene: TRBJ2-3; V gene: TRBV11-2; CDR3 protein: CASSLGAGTDGYF
J gene: TRBJ2-7; V gene: TRBV19; CDR3 protein: CASSMPGQGTYEQYF
J gene: TRBJ2-3; V gene: TRBV7-2; CDR3 protein: CASSLAVGGSSVKRSTDTQYF
J gene: TRBJ2-5; V gene: TRBV5-1; CDR3 protein: CAGSGGAGWGSQETQYF
J gene: TRBJ2-3; V gene: TRBV20-1; CDR3 protein: CSAPPVGARSTDTQYF
J gene: TRBJ2-7; V gene: TRBV20-1; CDR3 protein: CSASQSVPPYEQYF
J gene: TRBJ2-7; V gene: TRBV12-3/TRBV12-4; CDR3 protein: CASRQNYEQYF
J gene: TRBJ2-1; V gene: TRBV12-3/TRBV12-4; CDR3 protein: CASSWKTGYNEQFF
J gene: TRBJ1-1; V gene: TRBV20-1; CDR3 protein: CSASWAGQPMAFF
J gene: TRBJ2-3; V gene: TRBV7-2; CDR3 protein: CASSPLRVSINTQYF
J gene: TRBJ1-4; V gene: TRBV28; CDR3 protein: CASRRTGVGEKLFF
J gene: TRBJ2-5; V gene: TRBV7-2; CDR3 protein: CASSLWDTYQETQYF
J gene: TRBJ2-5; V gene: TRBV7-9; CDR3 protein: CASSLASQLQETQYF
J gene: TRBJ2-3; V gene: TRBV29-1; CDR3 protein: CSVEDRGRRTQYF
J gene: TRBJ2-7; V gene: TRBV5-6; CDR3 protein: CASSFRGTSGRFEQYF
J gene: TRBJ2-6; V gene: TRBV4-2; CDR3 protein: CASSPTPGAVSGANVLTF
J gene: TRBJ2-3; V gene: TRBV5-1; CDR3 protein: CASSFQVTDTQYF
J gene: TRBJ1-2; V gene: TRBV6-1; CDR3 protein: CASSAGDRGLVGYTF
J gene: TRBJ2-7; V gene: TRBV9; CDR3 protein: CASSVDVAENEQYF
J gene: TRBJ2-2; V gene: TRBV5-1; CDR3 protein: CASRRNTGELFF
J gene: TRBJ1-5; V gene: TRBV20-1; CDR3 protein: CSARAGGGGNQPQHF
J gene: TRBJ2-7; V gene: TRBV28; CDR3 protein: CASSSYPGHYEQYF
J gene: TRBJ2-7; V gene: TRBV28; CDR3 protein: CASSPPGQGAYEQYF
J gene: TRBJ2-6; V gene: TRBV29-1; CDR3 protein: CSVRTGANVLTF
J gene: TRBJ2-3; V gene: TRBV7-2; CDR3 protein: CASNPATDTQYF
J gene: TRBJ2-7; V gene: TRBV27; CDR3 protein: CASSAGVSYEQYF
J gene: TRBJ2-7; V gene: TRBV6-2/TRBV6-3; CDR3 protein: CASSRQGNVYEQYF
J gene: TRBJ1-3; V gene: TRBV12-3/TRBV12-4; CDR3 protein: CASSLWAGTIYF
J gene: TRBJ2-1; V gene: TRBV4-1; CDR3 protein: CASSYGTSGLLSYNEQFF
J gene: TRBJ2-1; V gene: TRBV5-4; CDR3 protein: CASSFSDRPYNNEQFF
J gene: TRBJ2-3; V gene: TRBV11-2; CDR3 protein: CASRTTGLITSTDTQYF
J gene: TRBJ1-3; V gene: TRBV7-7; CDR3 protein: CASSLSLSGNTIYF
J gene: TRBJ1-1; V gene: TRBV12-3/TRBV12-4; CDR3 protein: CASSLRRGTEAFF
J gene: TRBJ2-1; V gene: TRBV2; CDR3 protein: CASSALSEQFF
J gene: TRBJ2-1; V gene: TRBV11-2; CDR3 protein: CASSWTSGTYNEQFF
J gene: TRBJ2-3; V gene: TRBV7-6; CDR3 protein: CASSLGSGGYTDTQYF
J gene: TRBJ1-3; V gene: TRBV29-1; CDR3 protein: CSVDQGDTIYF
J gene: TRBJ2-5; V gene: TRBV7-6; CDR3 protein: CASSSPGQYQETQYF
J gene: TRBJ2-3; V gene: TRBV6-1; CDR3 protein: CVSSQGDTQYF
J gene: TRBJ2-1; V gene: TRBV20-1; CDR3 protein: CSASGSSGRAGGEQFF
J gene: TRBJ1-5; V gene: TRBV20-1; CDR3 protein: CSASTGIRNQPQHF
J gene: TRBJ1-3; V gene: TRBV6-5; CDR3 protein: CASSYSRGVGNTIYF
J gene: TRBJ2-7; V gene: TRBV6-2/TRBV6-3; CDR3 protein: CASSSRGPYEQYF